Below are 15 T cell receptor beta chains sequenced from a single sample in a study of blood T cell repertoires in COVID-19. Profiled with immunoSEQ multiplex PCR; TCRdb holds only in-frame clones, not every one. The repertoire includes around 150,000 clones, around nine tenths of them detected once, and about 9.4% sits in the top ten. Sequencing was carried out using peripheral blood. The receptor set was obtained from a woman in her seventies with COVID-19, enrolled during active disease.

The V and J genes are TRBV25-1 and TRBJ2-2; a possible D gene is TRBD1 (6 bases). Germline V gene sequence: CDR1 MGHDK, CDR2 SYGVNS. V was pared by 7 bases and J by 7 bases, with 19 bases between. There are 15 residues in the CDR3. The CDR3 loop reads CASTPGQGKNGELFF. CDR3 nucleotides: TGTGCCAGCACCCCAGGCCAGGGGAAAAACGGGGAGCTGTTTTTT.

This clone was seen just once. The rearrangement links TRBV3-1 (or the pseudogene TRBV3-2) to TRBJ2-5, with 8 positions matching TRBD2. The CDR3 sequence is 17 residues long. V lost 0 bases, J lost 5 bases, and 11 bases stayed unmatched. Germline CDR1 is LGHDT and CDR2 is YNNKEL (reference sequence). CDR3 loop: CASSQDFSGDAQETQYF. The CDR3, as DNA: TGTGCCAGCAGCCAAGATTTTAGCGGGGATGCTCAGGAGACCCAGTACTTC.

V and J are TRBV6-5 and TRBJ1-5, with D possibly being TRBD1 (5 bases). Germline CDR1 reads MNHEY; CDR2 reads SVGAGI. The CDR3 contains 12 residues. Trimming left V 5 bases short and J 6 bases short, with 8 bases between. The DNA for the CDR3 is TGTGCCAGCAGTCCGGGGGGTCAGCCCCAGCATTTT. It codes for CASSPGGQPQHF.

The chain has TRBV14 and TRBJ2-1; the match to TRBD2 covers 9 bases. CDR3 size: 16 residues. Trimming removed 4 bases from V and 5 bases from J; junction bases left unmatched: 9. In germline, CDR1 is SGHDN, CDR2 FVKESK. The CDR3, as DNA: TGTGCCAGCAGCCCTCGGGGTAGCGGGGGAAACAATGAGCAGTTCTTC. Its translation: CASSPRGSGGNNEQFF. Supplemented by reference TRBV14 and TRBJ2-1, the full variable domain reads EAGVTQFPSHSVIEKGQTVTLRCDPISGHDNLYWYRRVMGKEIKFLLHFVKESKQDESGMPNNRFLAERTGGTYSTLKVQPAELEDSGVYFCASSPRGSGGNNEQFFGPGTRLTVL.

This clone has just a few counts. The V gene is TRBV5-1, the J gene TRBJ2-2; a weak D match, TRBD1 (5 bases). V was trimmed by 4 bases and J by 4 bases, leaving 11 bases between them. The CDR3 is made up of 14 amino acids. The germline V gene encodes CDR1 SGHRS and CDR2 YFSETQ. CDR3 protein: CASSPGHRTGELFF. The CDR3 nucleotides read TGCGCCAGCAGCCCCGGACATCGCACCGGGGAGCTGTTTTTT.

The chain links TRBV3-1 (or the pseudogene TRBV3-2) to TRBJ2-3, with 10 bases fitting TRBD2. CDR3 size: 18 residues. Germline CDR1 is LGHDT and CDR2 is YNNKEL (reference sequence). The trim removed 3 bases at V and 2 bases at J, leaving 11 bases unmatched. CDR3 residues: CASSHARWTSGYTDTQYF. CDR3 coding DNA: TGTGCCAGCAGCCATGCCAGGTGGACTAGCGGATACACAGATACGCAGTATTTT.

This clone has a single count. The chain employs TRBV9 and TRBJ2-1; 10 bases match TRBD1. Germline trimming cut 3 bases from V and 5 bases from J; bases unmatched to any gene: 2. This CDR3 has 14 amino acids. CDR1 and CDR2 (germline): SGDLS, YYNGEE. CDR3 amino acids: CASSAGTGDNEQFF. In DNA form, the CDR3 reads TGTGCCAGCAGCGCCGGGACAGGGGACAATGAGCAGTTCTTC.

The V call is TRBV27, the J call TRBJ1-2; 11 bases map to TRBD1. The V segment lost 4 bases and the J segment 8 bases; nucleotides outside the gene matches: 3. The length of the CDR3 is 13 residues. CDR1 and CDR2 (germline): MNHEY, SMNVEV (reference sequence). The chain's CDR3 is CASSWDRGRGYTF. Written as DNA, the CDR3 is TGTGCCAGCAGTTGGGACAGGGGGAGAGGCTACACCTTC.

This clone was seen a few times. CDR3 DNA: TGTGCCAGCAGTTTCTCCGGGACAGGGGACTACGAGCAGTACTTC. Translating it yields CASSFSGTGDYEQYF. The V and J genes are TRBV6-5 and TRBJ2-7; 10 bases fit TRBD1. The J segment lost 3 bases and the V segment lost 4 bases, leaving 6 bases of the junction unmatched. The CDR3 is 15 amino acids. Per germline, CDR1 MNHEY and CDR2 SVGAGI.

This chain links TRBV10-2 with TRBJ2-7; TRBD1 agrees at 9 bases. Looked up from germline, CDR1 is WSHSY and CDR2 is SAAADI. The length of the CDR3 is 13 residues. V was clipped by 7 bases and J by 3 bases; unmatched bases: 4. The CDR3 DNA is TGCGCCAGCAAGGGACAGGGAATCTACGAGCAGTACTTC. This gives the protein CASKGQGIYEQYF.

This clone was detected only once. The chain couples TRBV13 to TRBJ1-5; 10 bases agree with TRBD1. The CDR3 is made up of 16 amino acids. Germline CDR1 PRHDT, CDR2 FYEKMQ (reference sequence). V dropped 3 bases and J dropped 0; count of bases not matched to a gene: 2. The CDR3 nucleotides read TGTGCCAGCAGCTTCGGGACAGGGGATAGCAATCAGCCCCAGCATTTT. Its protein is CASSFGTGDSNQPQHF.

The gene calls are TRBV2 and TRBJ1-2, with 12 nucleotides matching TRBD1. Germline-derived CDR1 and CDR2 are SNHLY and FYNNEI. J lost 10 bases, V lost 3 bases, and 9 bases had no gene match. The CDR3 extends over 15 amino acids. The CDR3: CASSEGQGARRDYTF. The CDR3 DNA reads TGTGCCAGCAGTGAGGGACAGGGGGCGCGAAGGGACTACACCTTC.

The chain employs TRBV5-1 and TRBJ2-2, with D maybe TRBD2 (6 bases). The CDR3 is made up of 15 amino acids. Germline CDR1 and CDR2: SGHRS and YFSETQ. Trimming pared 4 bases from V and 8 bases from J, leaving 18 bases between. The CDR3 DNA is TGCGCCAGCAGCCCGGGGGACTCACTCAAGGGGGAGCTGTTTTTT. Translating it yields CASSPGDSLKGELFF.

The chain recombines TRBV28 with TRBJ2-5, with 7 bases fitting TRBD2. Germline V gene lookup returns CDR1 MDHEN and CDR2 SYDVKM. The CDR3 is made up of 15 amino acids. Trimming cost V 2 bases and J 3 bases; bases outside gene matches: 6. The DNA for the CDR3 is TGTGCCAGCAGTTTAAGGCCGAGCGGGAAAGAGACCCAGTACTTC. It specifies CASSLRPSGKETQYF. The full variable domain, rest sourced from reference TRBV28 and TRBJ2-5, is DVKVTQSSRYLVKRTGEKVFLECVQDMDHENMFWYRQDPGLGLRLIYFSYDVKMKEKGDIPEGYSVSREKKERFSLILESASTNQTSMYLCASSLRPSGKETQYFGPGTRLLVL.

The V call is TRBV18, the J call TRBJ2-7; tentatively, D is TRBD2 (6 bases). The CDR3 contains 15 residues. CDR1 KGHSH and CDR2 LQKENI come from the germline V gene. V lost 3 bases to trimming and J lost 4 bases, with 16 bases between them. CDR3 DNA sequence: TGTGCCAGCTCACCGGTTGGCGGGGAGGCTTACGAGCAGTACTTC. Translation: CASSPVGGEAYEQYF.